This record covers a single T cell receptor beta chain. Per germline, CDR1 LNHNV and CDR2 YYDKDF (reference sequence). V lost 5 bases, J lost 3 bases, and 10 bases lay in between. The CDR3 contains 13 residues. Study processing details: Cell counts per sample came from amplifying reference gene primers. Measured with immunoSEQ multiplex PCR; TCRdb has only the in-frame clones, and not every one. V and J calls and clone size are those listed in that table; D and trimming were worked out from the DNA. This table has roughly 30,000 clones, over 75% appearing once. These data come from a study of blood T cell repertoires in COVID-19.

The sequenced sample consisted of peripheral blood. This TCR was recovered from a man aged 65 to 79 with active COVID-19. V gene TRBV15 combines with J gene TRBJ1-1; perhaps TRBD1 as D (5 bases). CDR3 coding DNA: TGTGCCACCAGCGGCAGGGTAGACACTGAAGCTTTCTTT. Amino acids: CATSGRVDTEAFF.